The source of this T cell receptor (beta chain) is a study of identifying expanded T cells in peripheral blood. General study points: Clone count variance between roughly two-week samples rose with total template count.

As concerns this clone: Its target is not known.

Method: immunoSEQ multiplex PCR; TCRdb's copy keeps in-frame clones and lacks some. The repertoire has about 85,000 clones, around 90% of them found once; the top ten carry around 19%. The sequenced material came from blood. The receptor was derived from a person aged 18-69 years in good health.

The CDR3 region has the DNA TGTGCCAGTAGTATAAGGGTTTATAACTATGGCTACACCTTC. Amino acids: CASSIRVYNYGYTF. This chain connects TRBV19 to TRBJ1-2; no firm D call. Germline CDR1 is LNHDA and CDR2 is SQIVND (reference sequence). The CDR3 consists of 14 residues. V was shortened by 2 bases and J by 1 base, with 8 bases between the two germline ends.